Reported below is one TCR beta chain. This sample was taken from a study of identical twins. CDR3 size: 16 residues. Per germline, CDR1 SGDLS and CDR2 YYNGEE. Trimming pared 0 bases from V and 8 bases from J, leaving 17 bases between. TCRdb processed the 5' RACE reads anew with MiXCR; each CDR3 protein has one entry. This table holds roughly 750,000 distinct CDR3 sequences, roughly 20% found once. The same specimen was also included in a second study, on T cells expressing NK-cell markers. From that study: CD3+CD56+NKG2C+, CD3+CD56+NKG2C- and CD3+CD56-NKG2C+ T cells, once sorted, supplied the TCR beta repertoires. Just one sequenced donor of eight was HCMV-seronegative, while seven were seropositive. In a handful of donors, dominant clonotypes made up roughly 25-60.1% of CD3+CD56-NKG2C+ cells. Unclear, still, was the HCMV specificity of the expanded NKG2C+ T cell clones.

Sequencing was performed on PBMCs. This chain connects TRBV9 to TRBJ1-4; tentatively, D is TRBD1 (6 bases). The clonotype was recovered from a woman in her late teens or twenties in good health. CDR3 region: CASSVAGTGRGEKLFF. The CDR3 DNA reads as TGTGCCAGCAGCGTAGCCGGAACAGGGAGAGGGGAAAAACTGTTTTTT.